The 9 T cell receptor beta chains reported below all come from one sample, sequenced in a study of shared clonotypes between healthy human individuals. This table comes from immunoSEQ multiplex PCR, and its TCRdb copy is limited to in-frame clones, with some not included. The sample has 2 million to 2.5 million clones; over 85% are singletons. The specimen was naive CD4+ T cells from PBMCs. Subset in this sample: CD45RA+ positively selected. These receptor sequences come from a man between 18 and 35 years old in good health. Some clones in this sample may be carry-over from other donors' samples.

This chain connects TRBV10-1 to TRBJ2-7; 9 positions match TRBD1. Germline V gene lookup returns CDR1 WNHNN and CDR2 SYGVQD (reference sequence). The ends lost 0 bases at V and 3 bases at J; junction bases unmatched: 3. The CDR3 extends over 15 amino acids. CDR3 loop: CASSESGQGIYEQYF. The CDR3, as DNA: TGCGCCAGCAGTGAGTCGGGACAGGGCATCTACGAGCAGTACTTC.

The chain is built from TRBV7-2 and TRBJ2-2; a weak D match, TRBD1 (5 bases). The germline gives CDR1 SGHTA, CDR2 FQGNSA. Trimming removed 1 base from V and 1 base from J, with 10 bases in between. This CDR3 spans 16 amino acids. The CDR3 loop reads CASSLEGHRNTGELFF. CDR3 nucleotides: TGTGCCAGCAGCTTAGAAGGACATCGGAACACCGGGGAGCTGTTTTTT.

This clone turned up a few times. V usage is TRBV2 and J usage is TRBJ1-1; D remains unclear. CDR1 and CDR2 (germline): SNHLY, FYNNEI. Trimming pared 4 bases from V and 4 bases from J, leaving 13 bases between. The CDR3 extends over 14 amino acids. The chain's CDR3 is CASSVVGSLTEAFF. The CDR3 DNA is TGTGCCAGCAGTGTGGTGGGGAGTCTCACTGAAGCTTTCTTT.

CDR3 DNA: TGTGCCAGCATACAGGCCGGGACAGGGCCTTCCTATGGCTACACCTTC. Translated, it gives CASIQAGTGPSYGYTF. The V call is TRBV28, the J call TRBJ1-2, with 9 bases aligning to TRBD1. V was pared by 7 bases and J by 4 bases, with 13 bases of the junction left unmatched. Per the germline V gene, CDR1 is MDHEN and CDR2 is SYDVKM. The CDR3 runs to 16 residues.

The V and J genes are TRBV6-6 and TRBJ2-5, with D uncertain. The CDR3 covers 13 residues. The V end lost 2 bases, the J end lost 5 bases, and 9 bases lay between the germline ends. Germline loops: CDR1 MNHNY, CDR2 SVGAGI (reference sequence). CDR3 DNA: TGTGCCAGCAGTTACGGGCTAACGGAGACCCAGTACTTC. Its protein is CASSYGLTETQYF.

CDR3 amino acids: CASTPIRRGTEAFF. CDR3 coding DNA: TGTGCCAGCACCCCGATACGGAGGGGCACTGAAGCTTTCTTT. The genes are TRBV7-2 and TRBJ1-1; tentative D call: TRBD1 (5 bases). The CDR3 has 14 amino acids. V lost 7 bases and J lost 4, with 16 bases in between. Germline values: CDR1 SGHTA, CDR2 FQGNSA.

The gene calls are TRBV15 and TRBJ2-2; D not resolved. The V end lost 1 base, the J end lost 3 bases, and 12 bases lay between the germline ends. CDR1 and CDR2 (germline): LNHNV, YYDKDF (reference sequence). This CDR3 is 16 amino acids long. CDR3 protein: CATSRVRAADTGELFF. DNA of the CDR3: TGTGCCACCAGCAGAGTAAGGGCAGCTGACACCGGGGAGCTGTTTTTT.

This clone turned up a few times. This chain connects TRBV5-1 to TRBJ1-1; D might be TRBD1 (5 bases). Trimming cost V 0 bases and J 7 bases, with 10 bases left between them. The CDR3 runs to 13 residues. Looked up from germline, CDR1 is SGHRS and CDR2 is YFSETQ. Here the CDR3 reads CASSLVRGLEAFF. The CDR3 DNA is TGCGCCAGCAGCTTGGTAAGGGGCCTTGAAGCTTTCTTT.

This rearrangement joins TRBV2 to TRBJ2-3, with D perhaps TRBD2 (6 bases). This CDR3 contains 14 residues. Trimming took 3 bases from V and 4 from J, leaving 11 bases between them. Per germline, CDR1 SNHLY and CDR2 FYNNEI. Here the CDR3 reads CASSDWEVSDTQYF. The DNA of the CDR3 is TGTGCCAGCAGTGACTGGGAGGTCTCAGATACGCAGTATTTT.